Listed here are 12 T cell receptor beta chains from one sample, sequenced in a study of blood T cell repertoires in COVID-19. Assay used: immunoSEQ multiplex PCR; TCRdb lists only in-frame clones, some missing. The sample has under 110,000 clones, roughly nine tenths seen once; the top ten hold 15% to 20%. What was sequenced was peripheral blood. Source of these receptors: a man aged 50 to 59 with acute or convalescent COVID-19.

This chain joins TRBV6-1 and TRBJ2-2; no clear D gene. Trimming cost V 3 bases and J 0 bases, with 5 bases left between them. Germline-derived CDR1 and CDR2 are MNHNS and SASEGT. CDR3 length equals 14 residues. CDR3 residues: CASSDNSNTGELFF. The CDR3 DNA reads TGTGCCAGCAGTGACAACTCGAACACCGGGGAGCTGTTTTTT.

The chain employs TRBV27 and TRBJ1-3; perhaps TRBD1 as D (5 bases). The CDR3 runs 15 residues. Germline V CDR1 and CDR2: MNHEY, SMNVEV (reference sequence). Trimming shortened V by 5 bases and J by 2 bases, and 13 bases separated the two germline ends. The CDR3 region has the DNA TGTGCCAGCAGTCCGTCGGGGGTGACTGGAAACACCATATATTTT. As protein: CASSPSGVTGNTIYF.

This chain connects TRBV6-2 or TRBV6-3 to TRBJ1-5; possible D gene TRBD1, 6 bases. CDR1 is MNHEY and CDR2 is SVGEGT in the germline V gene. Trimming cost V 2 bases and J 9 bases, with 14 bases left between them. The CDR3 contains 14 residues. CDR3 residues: CASSYPGQSRPQHF. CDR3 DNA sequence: TGTGCCAGCAGTTACCCAGGACAGAGTCGGCCCCAGCATTTT.

CDR3 amino acids: CASSPRDLNSPLHF. CDR3 DNA: TGCGCCAGCAGCCCTCGGGACTTAAATTCACCCCTCCACTTT. This rearrangement joins TRBV5-1 to TRBJ1-6, with D perhaps matching TRBD1 (5 bases). The CDR3 has 14 amino acids. Germline V gene data show CDR1 as SGHRS and CDR2 as YFSETQ. V lost 4 bases to trimming and J lost 7 bases, with 12 bases between them.

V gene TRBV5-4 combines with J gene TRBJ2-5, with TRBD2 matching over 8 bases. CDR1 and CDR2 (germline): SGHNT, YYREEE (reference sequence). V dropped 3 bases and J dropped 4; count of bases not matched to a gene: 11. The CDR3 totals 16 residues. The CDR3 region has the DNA TGTGCCAGCAGCTCCTCCGGGACTAGGGGTCCAGAGACCCAGTACTTC. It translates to CASSSSGTRGPETQYF.

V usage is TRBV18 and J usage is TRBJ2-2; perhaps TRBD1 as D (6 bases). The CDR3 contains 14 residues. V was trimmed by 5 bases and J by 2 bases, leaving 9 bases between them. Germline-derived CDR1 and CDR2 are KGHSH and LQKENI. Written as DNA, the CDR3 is TGTGCCAGCTCAAGACAGGATAACACCGGGGAGCTGTTTTTT. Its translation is CASSRQDNTGELFF.

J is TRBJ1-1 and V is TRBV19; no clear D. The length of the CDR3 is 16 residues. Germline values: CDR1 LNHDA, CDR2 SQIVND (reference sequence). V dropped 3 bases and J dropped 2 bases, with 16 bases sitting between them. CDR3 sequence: CASSIQRHHTNTEAFF. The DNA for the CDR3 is TGTGCCAGTAGTATCCAAAGACACCACACCAACACTGAAGCTTTCTTT.

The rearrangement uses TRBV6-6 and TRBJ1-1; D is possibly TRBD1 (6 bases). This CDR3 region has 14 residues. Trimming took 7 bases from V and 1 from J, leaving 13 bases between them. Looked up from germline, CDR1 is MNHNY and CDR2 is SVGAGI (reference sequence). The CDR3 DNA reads TGTGCCAGCAAAGCTCCAGGGGAGAACACTGAAGCTTTCTTT. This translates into CASKAPGENTEAFF.

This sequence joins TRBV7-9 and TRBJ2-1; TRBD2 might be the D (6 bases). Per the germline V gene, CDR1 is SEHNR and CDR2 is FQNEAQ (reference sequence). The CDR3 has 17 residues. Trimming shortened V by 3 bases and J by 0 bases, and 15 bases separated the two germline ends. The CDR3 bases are TGTGCCAGCAGCTTGCCTGGGAGGTTGAGCTCCTACAATGAGCAGTTCTTC. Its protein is CASSLPGRLSSYNEQFF.

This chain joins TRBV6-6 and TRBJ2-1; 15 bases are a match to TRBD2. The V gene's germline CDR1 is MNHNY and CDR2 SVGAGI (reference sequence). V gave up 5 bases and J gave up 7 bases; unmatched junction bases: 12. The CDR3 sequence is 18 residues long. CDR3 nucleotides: TGTGCCAGCAGTCCCTCCGGGACTAGCGGGGGGTTCAAAAATGAGCAGTTCTTC. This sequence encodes CASSPSGTSGGFKNEQFF.

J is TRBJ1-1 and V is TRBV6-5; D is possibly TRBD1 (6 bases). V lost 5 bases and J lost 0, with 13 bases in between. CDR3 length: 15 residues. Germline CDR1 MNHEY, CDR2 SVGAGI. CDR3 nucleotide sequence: TGTGCCAGCAGTCTGGGGGGGGGCATGAACACTGAAGCTTTCTTT. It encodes CASSLGGGMNTEAFF.

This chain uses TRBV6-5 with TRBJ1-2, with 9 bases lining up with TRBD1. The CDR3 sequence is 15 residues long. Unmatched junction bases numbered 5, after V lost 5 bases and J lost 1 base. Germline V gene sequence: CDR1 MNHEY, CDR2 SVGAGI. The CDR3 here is CASSTRQGVNYGYTF. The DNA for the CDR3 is TGTGCCAGCAGTACAAGACAGGGGGTTAACTATGGCTACACCTTC.